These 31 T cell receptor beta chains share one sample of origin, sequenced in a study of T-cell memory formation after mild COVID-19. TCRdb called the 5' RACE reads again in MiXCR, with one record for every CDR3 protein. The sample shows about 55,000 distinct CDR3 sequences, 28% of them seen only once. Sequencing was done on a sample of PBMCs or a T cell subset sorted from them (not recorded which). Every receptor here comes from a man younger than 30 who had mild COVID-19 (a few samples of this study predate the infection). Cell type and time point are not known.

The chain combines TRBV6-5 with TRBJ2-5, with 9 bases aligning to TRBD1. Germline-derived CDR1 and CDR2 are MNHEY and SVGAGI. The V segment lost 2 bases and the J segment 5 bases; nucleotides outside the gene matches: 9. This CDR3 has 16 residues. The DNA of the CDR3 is TGTGCCAGCAGTTACCACCGGGACAGGGCTTGGGAGACCCAGTACTTC. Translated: CASSYHRDRAWETQYF.

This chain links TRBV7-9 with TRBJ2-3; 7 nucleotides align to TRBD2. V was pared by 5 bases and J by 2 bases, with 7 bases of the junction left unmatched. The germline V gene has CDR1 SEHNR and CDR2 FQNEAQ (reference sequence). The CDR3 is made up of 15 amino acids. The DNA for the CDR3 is TGTGCCAGCAGCCCGCCGGGGGGACCCACAGATACGCAGTATTTT. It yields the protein CASSPPGGPTDTQYF.

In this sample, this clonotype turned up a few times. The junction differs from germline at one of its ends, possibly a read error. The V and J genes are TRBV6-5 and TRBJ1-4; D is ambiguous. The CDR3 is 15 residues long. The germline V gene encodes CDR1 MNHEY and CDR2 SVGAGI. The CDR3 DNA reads TGTGCCAGCAGTTACCAGACAAGCGGGAATGAGAAACTGTTTTTT. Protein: CASSYQTSGNEKLFF.

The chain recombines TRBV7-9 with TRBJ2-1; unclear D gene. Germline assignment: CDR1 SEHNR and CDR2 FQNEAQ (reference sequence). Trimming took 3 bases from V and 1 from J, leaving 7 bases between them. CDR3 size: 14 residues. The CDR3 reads CASSFDVSYNEQFF. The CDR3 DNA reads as TGTGCCAGCAGCTTCGACGTATCCTACAATGAGCAGTTCTTC.

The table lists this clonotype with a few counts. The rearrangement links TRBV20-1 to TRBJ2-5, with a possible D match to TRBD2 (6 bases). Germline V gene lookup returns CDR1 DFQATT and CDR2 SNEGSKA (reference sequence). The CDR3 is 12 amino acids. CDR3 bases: TGCAGACCACACCGGGGGCAAGAGACCCAGTACTTC. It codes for CRPHRGQETQYF.

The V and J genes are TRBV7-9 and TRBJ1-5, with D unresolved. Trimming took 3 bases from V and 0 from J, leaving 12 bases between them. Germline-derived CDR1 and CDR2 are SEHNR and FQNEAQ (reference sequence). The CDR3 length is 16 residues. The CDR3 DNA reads TGTGCCAGCAGCTTTGGTGGGGAGGATAGCAATCAGCCCCAGCATTTT. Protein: CASSFGGEDSNQPQHF.

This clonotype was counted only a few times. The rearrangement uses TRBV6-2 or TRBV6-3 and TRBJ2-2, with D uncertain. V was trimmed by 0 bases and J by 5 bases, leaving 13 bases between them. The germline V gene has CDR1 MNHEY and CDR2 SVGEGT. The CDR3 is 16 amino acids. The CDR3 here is CASSYSKESRTGELFF. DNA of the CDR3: TGTGCCAGCAGTTACTCTAAGGAAAGTAGGACCGGGGAGCTGTTTTTT.

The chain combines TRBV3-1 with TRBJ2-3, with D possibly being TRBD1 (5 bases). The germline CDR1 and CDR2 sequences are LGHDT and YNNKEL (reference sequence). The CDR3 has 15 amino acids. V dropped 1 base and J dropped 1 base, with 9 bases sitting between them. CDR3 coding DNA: TGTGCCAGCAGCCAAGTAGTGGGGCGCACAGATACGCAGTATTTT. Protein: CASSQVVGRTDTQYF.

The CDR3 sequence: CASSQGRGGKTEAFF. The CDR3 DNA reads TGCGCCAGCAGCCAGGGGAGGGGAGGAAAAACTGAAGCTTTCTTT. The V gene is TRBV4-1, the J gene TRBJ1-1; D may be TRBD1 (5 bases). Germline V CDR1 and CDR2: MGHRA, YSYEKL. V dropped 3 bases and J dropped 5 bases, with 16 bases sitting between them. This CDR3 spans 15 amino acids.

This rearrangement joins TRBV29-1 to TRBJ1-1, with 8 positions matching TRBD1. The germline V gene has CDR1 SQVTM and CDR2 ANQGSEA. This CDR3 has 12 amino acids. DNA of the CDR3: TGCAGAGCTGACAGGGGTGAGACTGAAGCTTTCTTT. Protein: CRADRGETEAFF.

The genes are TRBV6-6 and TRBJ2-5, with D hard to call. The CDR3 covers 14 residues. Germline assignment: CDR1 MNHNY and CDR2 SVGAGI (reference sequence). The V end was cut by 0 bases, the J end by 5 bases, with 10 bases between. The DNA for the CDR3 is TGTGCCAGCAGTTACTCGGCCGGTCGTGAGACCCAGTACTTC. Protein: CASSYSAGRETQYF.

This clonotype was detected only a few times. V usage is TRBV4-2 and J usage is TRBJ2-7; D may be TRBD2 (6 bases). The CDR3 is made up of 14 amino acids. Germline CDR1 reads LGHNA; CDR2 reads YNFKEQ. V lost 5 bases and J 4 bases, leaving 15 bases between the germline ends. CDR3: CASSAYLGGYEQYV. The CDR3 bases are TGTGCCAGCAGCGCCTACCTGGGGGGTTACGAGCAGTACGTC.

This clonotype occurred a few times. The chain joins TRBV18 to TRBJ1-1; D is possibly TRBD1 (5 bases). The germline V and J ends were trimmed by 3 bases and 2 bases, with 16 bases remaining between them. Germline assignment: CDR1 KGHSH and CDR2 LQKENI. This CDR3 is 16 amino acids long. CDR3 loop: CASSPPGTTKNTEAFF. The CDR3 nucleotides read TGTGCCAGCTCACCCCCCGGGACCACGAAAAACACTGAAGCTTTCTTT.

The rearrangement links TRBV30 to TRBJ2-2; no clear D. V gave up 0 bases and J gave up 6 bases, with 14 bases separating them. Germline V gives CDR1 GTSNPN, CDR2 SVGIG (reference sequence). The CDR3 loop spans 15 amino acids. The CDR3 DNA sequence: TGTGCCTGGAGTGTAGTACGGGTTTACGCCGGGGAGCTGTTTTTT. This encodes CAWSVVRVYAGELFF.

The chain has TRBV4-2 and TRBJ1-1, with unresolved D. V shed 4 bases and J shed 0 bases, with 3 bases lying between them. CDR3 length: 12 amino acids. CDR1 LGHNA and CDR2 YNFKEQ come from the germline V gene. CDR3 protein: CASSLVNTEAFF. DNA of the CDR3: TGTGCCAGCAGCCTAGTGAACACTGAAGCTTTCTTT.

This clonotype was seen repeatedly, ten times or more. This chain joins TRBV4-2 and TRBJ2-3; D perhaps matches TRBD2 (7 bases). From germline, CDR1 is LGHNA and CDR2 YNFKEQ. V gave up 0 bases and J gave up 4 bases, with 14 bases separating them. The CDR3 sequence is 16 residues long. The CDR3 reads CASSQDLGGAPDTQYF. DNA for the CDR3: TGTGCCAGCAGCCAAGATTTAGGGGGGGCCCCAGATACGCAGTATTTT.

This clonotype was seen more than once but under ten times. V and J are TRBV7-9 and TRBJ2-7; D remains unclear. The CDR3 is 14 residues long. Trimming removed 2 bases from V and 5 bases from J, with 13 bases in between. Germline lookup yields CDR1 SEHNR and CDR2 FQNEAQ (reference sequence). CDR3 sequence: CASSLSMAADEQYF. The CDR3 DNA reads TGTGCCAGCAGCTTATCGATGGCAGCCGACGAGCAGTACTTC.

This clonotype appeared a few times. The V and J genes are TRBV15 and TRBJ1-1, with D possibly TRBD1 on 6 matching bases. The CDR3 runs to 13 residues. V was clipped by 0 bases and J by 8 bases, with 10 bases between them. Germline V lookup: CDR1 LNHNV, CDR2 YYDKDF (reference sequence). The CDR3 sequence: CATSRDAQGEAFF. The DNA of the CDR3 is TGTGCCACCAGCAGAGATGCCCAGGGGGAAGCTTTCTTT.

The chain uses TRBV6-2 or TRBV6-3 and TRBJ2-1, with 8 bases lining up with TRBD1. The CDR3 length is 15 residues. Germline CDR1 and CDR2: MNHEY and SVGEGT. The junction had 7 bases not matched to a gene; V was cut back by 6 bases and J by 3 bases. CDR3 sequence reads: CASSLRTGYYNEQFF. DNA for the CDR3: TGTGCCAGCAGCCTCCGGACAGGGTACTACAATGAGCAGTTCTTC.

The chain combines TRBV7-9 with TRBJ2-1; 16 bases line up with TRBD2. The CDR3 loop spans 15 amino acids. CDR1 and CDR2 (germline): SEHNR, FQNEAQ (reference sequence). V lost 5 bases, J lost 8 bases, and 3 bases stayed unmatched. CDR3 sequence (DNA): TGTGCCAGCAGCCCGGGGACTAGCGGGGGGGATGAGCAGTTCTTC. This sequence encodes CASSPGTSGGDEQFF.

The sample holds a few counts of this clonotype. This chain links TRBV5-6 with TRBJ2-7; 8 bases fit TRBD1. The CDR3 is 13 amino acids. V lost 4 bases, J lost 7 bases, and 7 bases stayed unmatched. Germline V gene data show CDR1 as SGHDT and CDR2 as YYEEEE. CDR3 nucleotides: TGTGCCAGCAGCGCGGACAGGGTGCGGGAGCAGTACTTC. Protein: CASSADRVREQYF.

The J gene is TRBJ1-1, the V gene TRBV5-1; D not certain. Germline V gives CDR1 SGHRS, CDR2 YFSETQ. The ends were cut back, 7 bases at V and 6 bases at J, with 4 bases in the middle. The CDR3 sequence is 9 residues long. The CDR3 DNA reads TGCGCCAGCTCGTCTGAAGCTTTCTTT. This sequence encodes CASSSEAFF.

The CDR3 nucleotides read TGTGCCAGCAGCTTCTATGGGACAGAAAAAAACATTCAGTACTTC. It specifies CASSFYGTEKNIQYF. The chain joins TRBV7-2 to TRBJ2-4, with 7 bases that match TRBD1. The germline gives CDR1 SGHTA, CDR2 FQGNSA. The CDR3 is 15 residues long. J gave up 4 bases and V 3 bases, and 6 bases lay outside the gene matches.

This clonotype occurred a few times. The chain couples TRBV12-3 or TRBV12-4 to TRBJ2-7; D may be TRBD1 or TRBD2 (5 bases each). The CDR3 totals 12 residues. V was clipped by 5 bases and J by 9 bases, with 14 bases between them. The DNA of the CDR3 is TGTGCCAGCAGTATTGGGGGTGTCGGGCAGTACTTC. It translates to CASSIGGVGQYF.

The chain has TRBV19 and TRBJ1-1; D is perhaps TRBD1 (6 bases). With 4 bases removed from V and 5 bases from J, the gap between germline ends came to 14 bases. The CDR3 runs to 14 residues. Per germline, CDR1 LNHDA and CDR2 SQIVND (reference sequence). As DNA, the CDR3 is TGTGCCAGTAGTAGTAAGACAGGTGGGACTGAAGCTTTCTTT. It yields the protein CASSSKTGGTEAFF.

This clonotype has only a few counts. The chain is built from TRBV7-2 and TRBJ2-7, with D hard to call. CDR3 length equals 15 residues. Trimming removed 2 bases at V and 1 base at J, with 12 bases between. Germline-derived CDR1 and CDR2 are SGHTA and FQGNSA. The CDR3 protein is CASSLFGAGSYEQYF. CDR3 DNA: TGTGCCAGCAGCTTATTTGGTGCAGGTTCCTACGAGCAGTACTTC.

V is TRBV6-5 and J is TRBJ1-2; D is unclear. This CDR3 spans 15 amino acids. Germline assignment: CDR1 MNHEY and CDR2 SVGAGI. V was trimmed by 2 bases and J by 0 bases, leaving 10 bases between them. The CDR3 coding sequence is TGTGCCAGCAGTTACGGAGGAGAAGCTAACTATGGCTACACCTTC. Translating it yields CASSYGGEANYGYTF.

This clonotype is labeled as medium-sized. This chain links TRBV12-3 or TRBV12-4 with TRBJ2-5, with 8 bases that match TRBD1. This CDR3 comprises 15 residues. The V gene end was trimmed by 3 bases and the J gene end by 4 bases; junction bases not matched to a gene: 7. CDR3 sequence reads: CASSLGQGAIETQYF. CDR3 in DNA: TGTGCCAGCAGTTTGGGTCAGGGGGCAATAGAGACCCAGTACTTC.

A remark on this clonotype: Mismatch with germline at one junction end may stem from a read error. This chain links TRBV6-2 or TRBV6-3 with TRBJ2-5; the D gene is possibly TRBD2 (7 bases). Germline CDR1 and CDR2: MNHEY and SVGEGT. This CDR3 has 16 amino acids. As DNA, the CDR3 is TGTGCCAACAGTTCCCCGAGGGGGGGCCTGCAAGAGACCCAGTACTTC. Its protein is CANSSPRGGLQETQYF.

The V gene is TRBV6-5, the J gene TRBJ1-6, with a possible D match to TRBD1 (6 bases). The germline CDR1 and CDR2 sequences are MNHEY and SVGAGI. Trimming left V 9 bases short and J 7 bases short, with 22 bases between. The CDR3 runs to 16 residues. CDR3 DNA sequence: TGTGCCAGTCGGGGGCGCTTGGGTGATAGGAATTCACCCCTCCACTTT. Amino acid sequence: CASRGRLGDRNSPLHF.

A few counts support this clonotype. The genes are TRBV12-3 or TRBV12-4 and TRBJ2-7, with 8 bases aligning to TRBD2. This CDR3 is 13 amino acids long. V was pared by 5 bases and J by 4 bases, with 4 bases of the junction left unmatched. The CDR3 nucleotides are TGTGCCAGCAGTACAGCGGGGGTATACGAGCAGTACGTC. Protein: CASSTAGVYEQYV.